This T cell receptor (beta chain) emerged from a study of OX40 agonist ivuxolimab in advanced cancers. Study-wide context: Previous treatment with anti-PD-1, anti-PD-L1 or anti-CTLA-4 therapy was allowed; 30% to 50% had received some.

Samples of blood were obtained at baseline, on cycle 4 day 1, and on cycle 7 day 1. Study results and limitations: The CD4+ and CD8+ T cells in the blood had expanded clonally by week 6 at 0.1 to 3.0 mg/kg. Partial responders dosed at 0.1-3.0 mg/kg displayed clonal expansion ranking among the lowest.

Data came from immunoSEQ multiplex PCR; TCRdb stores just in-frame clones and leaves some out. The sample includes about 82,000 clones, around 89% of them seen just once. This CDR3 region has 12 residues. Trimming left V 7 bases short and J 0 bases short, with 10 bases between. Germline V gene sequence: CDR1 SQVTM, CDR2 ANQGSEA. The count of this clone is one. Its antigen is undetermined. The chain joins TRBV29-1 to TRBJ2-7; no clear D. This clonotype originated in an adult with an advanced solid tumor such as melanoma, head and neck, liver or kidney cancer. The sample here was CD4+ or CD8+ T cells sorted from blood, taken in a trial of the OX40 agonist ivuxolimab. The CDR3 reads CSATGRSYEQYF. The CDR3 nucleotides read TGCAGCGCTACGGGCCGCTCCTACGAGCAGTACTTC.